The clone carrying this TCR beta chain was seen just once. TCRdb's table, derived via immunoSEQ multiplex PCR, lists solely in-frame clones and lacks some. This sample yields 45,000 to 60,000 clones, of which more than 75% are seen a single time; about 16% belongs to the top ten. This sample stems from a study of blood T cell repertoires in COVID-19. V was shortened by 3 bases and J by 1 base, with 7 bases between the two germline ends. In germline, CDR1 is ENHRY, CDR2 SYGVKD. The CDR3 has 14 residues. The receptor was derived from a man aged 60 to 75 with active or convalescent COVID-19. The sequenced sample was peripheral blood. V is TRBV10-3 and J is TRBJ1-3; unclear D gene. CDR3 loop: CAISDRSSGNTIYF. The CDR3, as DNA: TGTGCCATCAGTGACCGGAGTTCTGGAAACACCATATATTTT.